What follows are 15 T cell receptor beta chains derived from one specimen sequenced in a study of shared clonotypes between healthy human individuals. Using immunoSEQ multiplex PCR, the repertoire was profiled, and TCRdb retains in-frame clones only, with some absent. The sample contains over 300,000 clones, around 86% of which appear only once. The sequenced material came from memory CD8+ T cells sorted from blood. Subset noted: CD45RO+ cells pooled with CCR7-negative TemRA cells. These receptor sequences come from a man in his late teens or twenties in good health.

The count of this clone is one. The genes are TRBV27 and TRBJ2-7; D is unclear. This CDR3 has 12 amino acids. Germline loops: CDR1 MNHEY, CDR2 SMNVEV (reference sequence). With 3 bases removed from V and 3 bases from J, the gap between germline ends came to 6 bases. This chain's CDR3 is CASSLYGYEQYF. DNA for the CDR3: TGTGCCAGCAGTTTGTACGGCTACGAGCAGTACTTC.

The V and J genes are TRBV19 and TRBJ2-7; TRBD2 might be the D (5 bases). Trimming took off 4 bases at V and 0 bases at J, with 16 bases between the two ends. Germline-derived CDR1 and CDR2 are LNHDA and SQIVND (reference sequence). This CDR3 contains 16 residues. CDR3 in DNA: TGTGCCAGTAGTACCCAATGGACTCAAAGCTCCTACGAGCAGTACTTC. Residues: CASSTQWTQSSYEQYF.

The CDR3 spells CSVVKGEQETQYF. CDR3 bases: TGCAGCGTTGTAAAGGGGGAGCAAGAGACCCAGTACTTC. The V and J genes are TRBV29-1 and TRBJ2-5; a weak D match, TRBD1 (6 bases). V was pared by 4 bases and J by 2 bases, with 11 bases between. CDR1 SQVTM and CDR2 ANQGSEA come from the germline V gene. The CDR3 consists of 13 residues.

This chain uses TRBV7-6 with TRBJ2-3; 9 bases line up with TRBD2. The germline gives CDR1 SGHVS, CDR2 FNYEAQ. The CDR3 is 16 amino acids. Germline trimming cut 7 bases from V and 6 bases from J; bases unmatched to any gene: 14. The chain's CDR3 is CASNSHWASGADTQYF. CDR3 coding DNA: TGTGCCAGCAACTCACATTGGGCTAGCGGGGCGGATACGCAGTATTTT.

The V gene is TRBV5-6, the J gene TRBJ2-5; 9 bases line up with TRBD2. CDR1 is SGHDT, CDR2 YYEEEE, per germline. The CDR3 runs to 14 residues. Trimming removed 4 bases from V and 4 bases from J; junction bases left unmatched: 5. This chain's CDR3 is CASSAELAGETQYF. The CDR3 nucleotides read TGTGCCAGCAGCGCGGAACTAGCGGGAGAGACCCAGTACTTC.

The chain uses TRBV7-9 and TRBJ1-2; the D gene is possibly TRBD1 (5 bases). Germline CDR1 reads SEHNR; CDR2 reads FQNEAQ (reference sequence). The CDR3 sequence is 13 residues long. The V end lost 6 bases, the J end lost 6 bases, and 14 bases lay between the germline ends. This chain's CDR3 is CASRPNGGDGYTF. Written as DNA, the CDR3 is TGTGCCAGCAGGCCCAACGGGGGGGATGGCTACACCTTC.

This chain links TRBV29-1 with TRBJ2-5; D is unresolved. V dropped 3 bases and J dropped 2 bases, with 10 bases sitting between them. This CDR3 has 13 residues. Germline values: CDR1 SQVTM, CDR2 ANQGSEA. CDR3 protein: CSVDLGYQETQYF. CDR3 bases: TGCAGCGTTGATCTCGGGTATCAAGAGACCCAGTACTTC.

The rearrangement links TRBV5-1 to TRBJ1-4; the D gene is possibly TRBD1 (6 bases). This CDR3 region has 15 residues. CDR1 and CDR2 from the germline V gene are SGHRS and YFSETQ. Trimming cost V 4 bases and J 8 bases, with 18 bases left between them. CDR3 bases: TGCGCCAGCAGCCCCTTTCCAGGGGCGAGAGAAAAACTGTTTTTT. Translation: CASSPFPGAREKLFF.

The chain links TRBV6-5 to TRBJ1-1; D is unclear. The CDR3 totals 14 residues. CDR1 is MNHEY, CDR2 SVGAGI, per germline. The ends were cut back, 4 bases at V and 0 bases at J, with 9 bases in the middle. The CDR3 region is CASSSNWMNTEAFF. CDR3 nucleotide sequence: TGTGCCAGCAGTTCCAACTGGATGAACACTGAAGCTTTCTTT.

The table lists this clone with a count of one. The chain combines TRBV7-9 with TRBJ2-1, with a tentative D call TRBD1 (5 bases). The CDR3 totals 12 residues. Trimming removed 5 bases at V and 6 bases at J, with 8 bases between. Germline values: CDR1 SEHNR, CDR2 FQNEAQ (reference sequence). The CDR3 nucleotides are TGTGCCAGCAGCCTTGACAGCAATGAGCAGTTCTTC. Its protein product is CASSLDSNEQFF.

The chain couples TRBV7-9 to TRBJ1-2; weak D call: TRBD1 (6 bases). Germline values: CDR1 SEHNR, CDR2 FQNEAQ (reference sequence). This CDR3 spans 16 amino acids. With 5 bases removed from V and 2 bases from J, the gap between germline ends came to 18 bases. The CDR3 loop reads CASSRGPGQGNYGYTF. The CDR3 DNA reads TGTGCCAGCAGCCGTGGTCCGGGTCAGGGGAACTATGGCTACACCTTC.

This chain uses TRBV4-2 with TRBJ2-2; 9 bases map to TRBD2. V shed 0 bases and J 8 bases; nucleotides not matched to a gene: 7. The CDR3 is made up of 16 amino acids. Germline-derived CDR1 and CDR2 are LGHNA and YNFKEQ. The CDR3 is CASSQEVTSGLGELFF. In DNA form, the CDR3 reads TGTGCCAGCAGCCAAGAGGTGACTAGCGGTTTGGGGGAGCTGTTTTTT.

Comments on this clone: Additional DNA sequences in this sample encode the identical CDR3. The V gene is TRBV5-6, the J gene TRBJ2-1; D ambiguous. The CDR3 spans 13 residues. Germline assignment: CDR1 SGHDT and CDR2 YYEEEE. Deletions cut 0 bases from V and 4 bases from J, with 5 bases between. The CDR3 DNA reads TGTGCCAGCAGCTTGGCCCAATACAATGAGCAGTTCTTC. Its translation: CASSLAQYNEQFF.

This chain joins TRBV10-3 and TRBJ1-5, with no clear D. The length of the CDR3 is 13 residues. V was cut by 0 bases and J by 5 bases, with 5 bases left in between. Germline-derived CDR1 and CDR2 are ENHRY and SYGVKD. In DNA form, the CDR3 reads TGTGCCATCAGTGAGTCCCCCGATCAGCCCCAGCATTTT. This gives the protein CAISESPDQPQHF.

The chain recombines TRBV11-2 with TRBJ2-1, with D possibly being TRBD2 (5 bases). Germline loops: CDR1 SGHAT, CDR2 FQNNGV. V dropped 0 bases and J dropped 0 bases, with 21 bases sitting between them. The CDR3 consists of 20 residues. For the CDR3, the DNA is TGTGCCAGCAGCTTAGAGCGGGCTCTGGCCCCTTATCGCTCCTACAATGAGCAGTTCTTC. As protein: CASSLERALAPYRSYNEQFF. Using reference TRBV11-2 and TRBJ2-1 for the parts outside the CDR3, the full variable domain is EAGVAQSPRYKIIEKRQSVAFWCNPISGHATLYWYQQILGQGPKLLIQFQNNGVVDDSQLPKDRFSAERLKGVDSTLKIQPAKLEDSAVYLCASSLERALAPYRSYNEQFFGPGTRLTVL.